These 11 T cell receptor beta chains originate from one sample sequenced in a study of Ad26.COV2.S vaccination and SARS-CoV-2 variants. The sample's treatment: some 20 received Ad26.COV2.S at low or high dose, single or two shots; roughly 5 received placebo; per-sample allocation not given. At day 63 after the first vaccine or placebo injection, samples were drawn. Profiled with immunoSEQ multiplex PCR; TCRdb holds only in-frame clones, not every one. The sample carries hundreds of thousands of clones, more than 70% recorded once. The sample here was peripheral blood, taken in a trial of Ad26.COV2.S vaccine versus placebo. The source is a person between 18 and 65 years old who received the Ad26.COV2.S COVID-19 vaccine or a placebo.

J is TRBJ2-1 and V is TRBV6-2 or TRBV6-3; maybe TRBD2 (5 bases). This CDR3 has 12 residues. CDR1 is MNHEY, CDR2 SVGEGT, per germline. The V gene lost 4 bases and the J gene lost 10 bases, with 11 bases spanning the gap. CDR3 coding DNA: TGTGCCAGCAGTTTTGTGACGGGGGAGCAGTTCTTC. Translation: CASSFVTGEQFF.

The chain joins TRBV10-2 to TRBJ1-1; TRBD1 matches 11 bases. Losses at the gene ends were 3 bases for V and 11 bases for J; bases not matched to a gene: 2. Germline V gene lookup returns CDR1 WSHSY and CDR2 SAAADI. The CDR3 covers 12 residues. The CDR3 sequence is CASSEGTGGAFF. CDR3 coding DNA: TGCGCCAGCAGTGAAGGGACAGGGGGGGCTTTCTTT.

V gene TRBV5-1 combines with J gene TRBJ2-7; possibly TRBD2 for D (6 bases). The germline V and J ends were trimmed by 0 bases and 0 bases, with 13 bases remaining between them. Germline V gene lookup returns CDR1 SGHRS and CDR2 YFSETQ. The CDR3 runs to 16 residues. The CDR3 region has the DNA TGCGCCAGCAGCTTGGGGGCTAGCGTGAGCTCCTACGAGCAGTACTTC. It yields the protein CASSLGASVSSYEQYF. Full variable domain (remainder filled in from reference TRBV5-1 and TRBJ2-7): KAGVTQTPRYLIKTRGQQVTLSCSPISGHRSVSWYQQTPGQGLQFLFEYFSETQRNKGNFPGRFSGRQFSNSRSEMNVSTLELGDSALYLCASSLGASVSSYEQYFGPGTRLTVT.

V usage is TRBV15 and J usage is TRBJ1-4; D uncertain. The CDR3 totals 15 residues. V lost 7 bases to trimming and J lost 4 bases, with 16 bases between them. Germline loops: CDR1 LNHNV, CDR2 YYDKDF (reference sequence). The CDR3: CATTGMGSDNEKLFF. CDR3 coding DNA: TGTGCCACCACAGGCATGGGATCAGATAATGAAAAACTGTTTTTT.

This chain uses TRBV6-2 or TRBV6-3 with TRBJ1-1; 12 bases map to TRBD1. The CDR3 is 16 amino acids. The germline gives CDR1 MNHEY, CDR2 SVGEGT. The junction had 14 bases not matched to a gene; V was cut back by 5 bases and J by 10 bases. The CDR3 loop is CASSRLPGQGASGAFF. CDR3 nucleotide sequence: TGTGCCAGCAGTCGCTTACCGGGACAGGGGGCATCGGGAGCTTTCTTT.

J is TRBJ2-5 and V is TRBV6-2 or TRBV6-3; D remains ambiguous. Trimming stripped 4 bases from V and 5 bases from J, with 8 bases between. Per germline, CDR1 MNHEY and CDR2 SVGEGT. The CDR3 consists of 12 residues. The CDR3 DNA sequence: TGTGCCAGCAGTTGGTCCTGGGAGACCCAGTACTTC. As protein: CASSWSWETQYF.

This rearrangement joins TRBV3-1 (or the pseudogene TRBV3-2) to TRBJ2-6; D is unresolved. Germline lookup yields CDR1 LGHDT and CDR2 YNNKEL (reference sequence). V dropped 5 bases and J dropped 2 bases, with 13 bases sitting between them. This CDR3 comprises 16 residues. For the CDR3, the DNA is TGTGCCAGCAGCACCGTTAGGCTAACTGGGGCCAACGTCCTGACTTTC. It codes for CASSTVRLTGANVLTF.

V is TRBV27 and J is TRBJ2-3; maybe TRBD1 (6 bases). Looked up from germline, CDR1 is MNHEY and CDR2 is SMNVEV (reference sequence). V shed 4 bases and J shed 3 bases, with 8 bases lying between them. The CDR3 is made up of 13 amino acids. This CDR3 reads CASSSQGTDTQYF. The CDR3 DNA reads TGTGCCAGCAGTTCTCAGGGGACAGATACGCAGTATTTT.

CDR3: CASSELIEEETQYF. As DNA, the CDR3 is TGTGCCAGCAGTGAATTGATAGAAGAAGAGACCCAGTACTTC. The gene calls are TRBV2 and TRBJ2-5; D unresolved. The CDR3 runs 14 residues. Trimming stripped 2 bases from V and 3 bases from J, with 10 bases between. The germline gives CDR1 SNHLY, CDR2 FYNNEI.

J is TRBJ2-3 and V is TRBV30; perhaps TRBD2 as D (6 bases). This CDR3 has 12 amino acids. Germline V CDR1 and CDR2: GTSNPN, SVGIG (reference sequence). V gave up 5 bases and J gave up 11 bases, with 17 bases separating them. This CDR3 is CAWRSGGSLQYF. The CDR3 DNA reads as TGTGCCTGGCGATCAGGAGGGAGCCTGCAGTATTTT.

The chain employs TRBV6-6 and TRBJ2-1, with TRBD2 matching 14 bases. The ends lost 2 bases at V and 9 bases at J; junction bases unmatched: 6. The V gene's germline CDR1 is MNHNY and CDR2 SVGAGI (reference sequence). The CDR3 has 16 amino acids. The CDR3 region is CASSYRLAGGPGEQFF. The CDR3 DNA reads TGTGCCAGCAGTTACAGACTAGCGGGAGGGCCGGGTGAGCAGTTCTTC.